What follows are 10 T cell receptor beta chains derived from one specimen sequenced in a study of T-cell memory formation after mild COVID-19. TCRdb reanalysed the 5' RACE reads using MiXCR and keeps one entry per CDR3 protein. Of a few hundred thousand distinct CDR3 sequences listed, roughly 10% are singletons. Sequenced input: PBMCs or a T cell subset sorted from them (not recorded which). The source of these receptors is a man between 18 and 29 years old who had mild COVID-19 (a few samples of this study predate the infection). Cell type and time point are not known.

This clonotype was seen only a few times. The rearrangement links TRBV2 to TRBJ2-2; D possibly corresponds to TRBD1 (6 bases). The CDR3 runs 16 residues. Trimming removed 5 bases at V and 5 bases at J, with 18 bases between. CDR1 and CDR2 (germline): SNHLY, FYNNEI. DNA of the CDR3: TGTGCCAGCAGTTACCTACAGGGAATGGGTACCGGGGAGCTGTTTTTT. It specifies CASSYLQGMGTGELFF.

J is TRBJ2-3 and V is TRBV2, with D tentatively TRBD1 (5 bases). The CDR3 runs 14 residues. From germline, CDR1 is SNHLY and CDR2 FYNNEI. Trimming took off 4 bases at V and 6 bases at J, with 14 bases between the two ends. The CDR3 is CASSAQGYADTQYF. The CDR3 nucleotides read TGTGCCAGCAGTGCTCAGGGTTATGCGGATACGCAGTATTTT.

This clonotype was seen many times. CDR3 bases: TGCAGCGTGACACAGGGACGGGGCACTGAAGCTTTCTTT. Its protein is CSVTQGRGTEAFF. The chain combines TRBV29-1 with TRBJ1-1; D possibly corresponds to TRBD1 (6 bases). Germline lookup yields CDR1 SQVTM and CDR2 ANQGSEA. Trimming removed 6 bases at V and 4 bases at J, with 15 bases between. CDR3 length: 13 residues. The full variable domain, its missing parts supplied by reference TRBV29-1 and TRBJ1-1, is SAVISQKPSRDICQRGTSLTIQCQVDSQVTMMFWYRQQPGQSLTLIATANQGSEATYESGFVIDKFPISRPNLTFSTLTVSNMSPEDSSIYLCSVTQGRGTEAFFGQGTRLTVV.

J is TRBJ2-7 and V is TRBV7-9, with D perhaps matching TRBD1 (5 bases). The CDR3 has 14 amino acids. Trimming cost V 8 bases and J 3 bases, with 17 bases left between them. Germline V gives CDR1 SEHNR, CDR2 FQNEAQ (reference sequence). CDR3 sequence: CASGLGRSVYEQYF. DNA of the CDR3: TGTGCCAGCGGGCTGGGGCGGAGTGTCTACGAGCAGTACTTC.

This clonotype was recorded a few times. The CDR3 region has the DNA TGTGCCAGCTCTCTTTCTAGCGGGGGGCCCTCCTACGAGCAGTACTTC. This translates into CASSLSSGGPSYEQYF. V usage is TRBV18 and J usage is TRBJ2-7; 11 nucleotides match TRBD2. This CDR3 comprises 16 residues. The germline CDR1 and CDR2 sequences are KGHSH and LQKENI. The V and J ends lost 6 bases and 0 bases, in that order; junction bases with no gene match: 7. Together with reference TRBV18 and TRBJ2-7, the CDR3 gives the full variable domain: NAGVMQNPRHLVRRRGQEARLRCSPMKGHSHVYWYRQLPEEGLKFMVYLQKENIIDESGMPKERFSAEFPKEGPSILRIQQVVRGDSAAYFCASSLSSGGPSYEQYFGPGTRLTVT.

The chain recombines TRBV14 with TRBJ1-4; D is possibly TRBD1 (6 bases). CDR3 length equals 18 residues. The germline CDR1 and CDR2 sequences are SGHDN and FVKESK. V was cut by 4 bases and J by 4 bases, with 22 bases left in between. In nucleotides, the CDR3 is TGTGCCAGCAGCCCCCGAAACCCCGGACAGCCCAATAATGAAAAACTGTTTTTT. Encoded protein: CASSPRNPGQPNNEKLFF.

This clonotype has ten or more counts. The chain links TRBV12-3 or TRBV12-4 to TRBJ2-5; D ambiguous. Trimming shortened V by 3 bases and J by 4 bases, and 6 bases separated the two germline ends. This CDR3 has 12 residues. DNA of the CDR3: TGTGCCAGCAGTTTTAAGCGAGAGACCCAGTACTTC. Amino acid sequence: CASSFKRETQYF.

This clonotype has a handful of counts. V and J are TRBV6-2 or TRBV6-3 and TRBJ2-7; D is possibly TRBD1 (5 bases). CDR1 is MNHEY, CDR2 SVGEGT, per germline. The CDR3 extends over 17 amino acids. The V end lost 3 bases, the J end lost 0 bases, and 18 bases lay between the germline ends. The CDR3 region has the DNA TGTGCCAGCAGTTATCTACAGGAGAAGGGGTACTCCTACGAGCAGTACGTC. This codes for CASSYLQEKGYSYEQYV.

The sample holds a few counts of this clonotype. V usage is TRBV5-1 and J usage is TRBJ2-5; D gene unclear. The CDR3 runs 16 residues. The germline V gene has CDR1 SGHRS and CDR2 YFSETQ. V lost 4 bases, J lost 1 base, and 17 bases lay in between. The CDR3 DNA sequence: TGCGCCAGCAGCCCTGTGATGGACGGGTTCCAAGAGACCCAGTACTTC. Its protein is CASSPVMDGFQETQYF.

The chain carries TRBV9 and TRBJ2-3, with a possible D match to TRBD2 (5 bases). Germline CDR1 SGDLS, CDR2 YYNGEE. The CDR3 is made up of 16 amino acids. Trimming took off 6 bases at V and 4 bases at J, with 21 bases between the two ends. CDR3: CASKSGSDLRADTQYF. As DNA, the CDR3 is TGTGCCAGCAAGTCGGGATCCGACCTGCGTGCAGATACGCAGTATTTT.